This T cell receptor beta chain was obtained from a study of tumor-infiltrating lymphocytes in primary liver carcinoma. Many counts were recorded for this clonotype. Making TCR beta cDNA involved around 500 ng total RNA and a constant-region primer. Three-round nested multiplex PCR performed with slightly modified ARM-PCR produced the TCR beta libraries. PCR rounds one and two used TRBV1-TRBV30 forward primers with a C-beta reverse primer for about 11 cycles each. TCRdb passed the multiplex PCR reads through MiXCR, listing each CDR3 protein once. The sample carries roughly 190,000 distinct CDR3 sequences, 85% recorded once. Joint extraction of RNA and DNA used about 17-30 mg of bulk tissue that was unsorted. Germline CDR1 is SGHRS and CDR2 is YFSETQ. V lost 2 bases and J 2 bases, leaving 7 bases between the germline ends. The CDR3 runs 13 residues.

Sequenced sample: tumor tissue from primary liver carcinoma. This TCR derives from a middle-aged man with primary liver carcinoma and hepatitis B virus infection. The J gene is TRBJ2-5, the V gene TRBV5-1; D call uncertain. CDR3 protein: CASSFSRQETQYF. For the CDR3, the DNA is TGCGCCAGCAGCTTTAGCAGGCAAGAGACCCAGTACTTC.